A few counts support the clone carrying this T cell receptor beta chain. Germline loops: CDR1 SGHVS, CDR2 FQNEAQ. V was pared by 1 base and J by 0 bases, with 12 bases between. The CDR3 covers 16 residues. The data are from a study of T cell repertoires in cytomegalovirus infection. Study information: From public TCR beta signatures came an indication of both CMV infection and matching HLA type.

TCRdb passed the reads through MiXCR, listing each CDR3 protein once. This sample yields 200,000 or so distinct CDR3 sequences, of which roughly 28% are seen a single time; approximately 31% belongs to the top ten. V usage is TRBV7-8 and J usage is TRBJ1-1, with D perhaps matching TRBD1 (5 bases). This TCR was recovered from a human donor in good health (CMV status not recorded). Some clones in this sample may be carry-over from other donors' samples. The specimen was PBMCs. The CDR3: CASSLEVGRVNTEAFF. The CDR3 DNA is TGTGCCAGCAGCTTAGAGGTGGGACGGGTGAACACTGAAGCTTTCTTT.